The 20 T cell receptor delta chains below were found in one sample sequenced in a study of gamma-delta chains in newborns, infants, children (dated by TCRdb to about 2019). TCRdb lists the instrument as Illumina MiSeq. TCRdb reanalyzed the public reads with the CATT caller, and identical DNA sequences were merged afterwards. The sample contains a few thousand delta-chain clones, less than 5% of them found a single time. Of the sample, over 9.5% is held by the ten largest clones. The sample taken for sequencing was blood. The origin of the receptors is a child who was a newborn, infant or young child, either healthy, febrile or measles-vaccinated (not recorded which).

This chain uses TRDV2 with TRDJ3, with 9 bases that match TRDD3. J lost 1 base, V lost 0 bases, and 12 bases had no gene match. This CDR3 region has 21 residues. The germline CDR1 and CDR2 sequences are GEAIGNYY and EKD. The CDR3 DNA follows: TGTGCCTGTGACACCGGTCAAGGATACTGGGGGACATCCTGGGACACCCGACAGATGTTTTTC. It specifies CACDTGQGYWGTSWDTRQMFF.

About this clone itself: A single base separates this from a much larger clone, so it may be a read error. This chain links TRDV2 with TRDJ3; 9 nucleotides line up with TRDD3. The CDR3 runs to 16 residues. V dropped 7 bases and J dropped 0; count of bases not matched to a gene: 3. CDR1 GEAIGNYY and CDR2 EKD come from the germline V gene. The CDR3 loop reads CAWDWGSSWDTRQMFF. CDR3 in DNA: TGTGCCTGGGACTGGGGGAGCTCCTGGGACACCCGACAGATGTTTTTC.

This clone was seen only a few times. This sequence joins TRDV2 and TRDJ3; TRDD3 aligns across 12 bases. The CDR3 runs 20 residues. Germline-derived CDR1 and CDR2 are GEAIGNYY and EKD. The ends lost 1 base at V and 3 bases at J; junction bases unmatched: 9. CDR3 in DNA: TGTGCCTGTGACACGATAGAACTGGGGGATACTAACTGGGACACCCGACAGATGTTTTTC. This translates into CACDTIELGDTNWDTRQMFF.

The chain has TRDV2 and TRDJ2; D gene unclear. Germline matching of the DNA provided the J gene here, since TCRdb leaves it blank. The CDR3 totals 15 residues. Germline lookup yields CDR1 GEAIGNYY and CDR2 EKD. Trimming removed 3 bases from V and 4 bases from J, with 14 bases in between. CDR3 in DNA: TGTGCCTGTGACGCCAGGGAGGAAAAGACAGCACAACTCTTCTTT. Its translation is CACDAREEKTAQLFF.

The V call is TRDV2, the J call TRDJ3, with TRDD3 matching 10 bases. The CDR3 loop spans 18 amino acids. The germline gives CDR1 GEAIGNYY, CDR2 EKD. J was trimmed by 0 bases and V by 3 bases; bases with no gene match: 4. DNA for the CDR3: TGTGCCTGTGACGTACTGGGGGATGGCTCCTGGGACACCCGACAGATGTTTTTC. It is translated as CACDVLGDGSWDTRQMFF.

This clone has more than one count but fewer than ten. This could be a read error, since a much larger clone is one nucleotide away. The chain uses TRDV2 and TRDJ3; TRDD3 matches at 11 bases. With 1 base clipped from V and 2 bases from J, the junction kept 3 bases outside the gene matches. This CDR3 is built from 18 residues. From germline, CDR1 is GEAIGNYY and CDR2 EKD. This CDR3 is CACDTGGYDAWDTRQMFF. The CDR3 coding sequence is TGTGCCTGTGACACTGGGGGATACGACGCCTGGGACACCCGACAGATGTTTTTC.

This clone ranks as large (0.1 to 1%). The sample carries other DNA sequences with the same CDR3. J is TRDJ2 and V is TRDV2, with D perhaps TRDD3 (5 bases). This CDR3 has 17 amino acids. CDR1 GEAIGNYY and CDR2 EKD come from the germline V gene. V shed 0 bases and J shed 0 bases, with 13 bases lying between them. CDR3 nucleotide sequence: TGTGCCTGTGACACCGTAGGGGGTGCCCCTTTGACAGCACAACTCTTCTTT. Encoded protein: CACDTVGGAPLTAQLFF.

This clone was observed a few times. The V gene is TRDV3, the J gene TRDJ1; TRDD3 aligns across 8 bases. This CDR3 comprises 14 residues. Germline V gives CDR1 TVYSNPD, CDR2 GDNSRS (reference sequence). With 3 bases clipped from V and 2 bases from J, the junction kept 8 bases outside the gene matches. The CDR3 DNA reads TGTGCCTTCCGACAGCTGGGGGAGACCGATAAACTCATCTTT. Translated, it gives CAFRQLGETDKLIF.

This clone has a handful of counts. An end of the junction does not agree with germline; a read error may underlie this. Here the CDR3 DNA reads TGTGCCTGTGACACTGGGGGATACGCGACCTGGGGCACCCGACAGATGTTTTTC. It specifies CACDTGGYATWGTRQMFF. The chain recombines TRDV2 with TRDJ3; TRDD3 matches at 11 bases. This CDR3 is 18 amino acids long. In germline, CDR1 is GEAIGNYY, CDR2 EKD.

This CDR3 reads CACDYGGYSWDTRQMFF. DNA for the CDR3: TGTGCCTGTGACTATGGGGGATACTCCTGGGACACCCGACAGATGTTTTTC. The genes are TRDV2 and TRDJ3; the match to TRDD3 covers 9 bases. Trimming removed 3 bases from V and 0 bases from J; junction bases left unmatched: 2. This CDR3 has 17 amino acids. Germline V gene sequence: CDR1 GEAIGNYY, CDR2 EKD.

J gene calling gave no result, while the V gene is TRDV1; the table gives TRDD3 as D, unverified against the DNA. Germline CDR1 TSWWSYY, CDR2 QGS. CDR3 length equals 18 residues. For the CDR3, the DNA is TGTGCTCTTGGGGAACTTGGGTCTACGAATACTGACTTGGTAAAGATCATCTTT. It is translated as CALGELGSTNTDLVKIIF.

The chain is built from TRDV2 and TRDJ1, with 7 bases identical to TRDD3. CDR1 is GEAIGNYY, CDR2 EKD, per germline. With 0 bases clipped from V and 0 bases from J, the junction kept 9 bases outside the gene matches. This CDR3 region has 17 residues. The CDR3 DNA follows: TGTGCCTGTGACACCGTGGTGGGGGACGTATACACCGATAAACTCATCTTT. Translating gives CACDTVVGDVYTDKLIF.

This clone rates as medium-sized (0.01 to 0.1%). This chain uses TRDV2 with TRDJ2; 12 bases are shared with TRDD3. The CDR3 length is 16 residues. CDR1 and CDR2 (germline): GEAIGNYY, EKD. Trimming at V came to 3 bases and at J to 3 bases, leaving 4 bases not matched to a gene. The CDR3 bases are TGTGCCTGTGACCCTCTGGGGGATACGATGACAGCACAACTCTTCTTT. Its protein is CACDPLGDTMTAQLFF.

The chain joins TRDV1 to TRDJ1; TRDD3 matches at 9 bases. CDR1 and CDR2 from the germline V gene are TSWWSYY and QGS. The CDR3 sequence is 21 residues long. The trim removed 4 bases at V and 0 bases at J, leaving 21 bases unmatched. Written as DNA, the CDR3 is TGTGCTCTTGGGGTCCCCACTAAATTCCTACGACTGGGGGAAAACACCGATAAACTCATCTTT. It yields the protein CALGVPTKFLRLGENTDKLIF.

The sample holds a few counts of this clone. The chain joins TRDV2 to TRDJ1; unclear D gene. The CDR3 spans 14 residues. The V gene's germline CDR1 is GEAIGNYY and CDR2 EKD. V shed 0 bases and J shed 0 bases, with 7 bases lying between them. The CDR3 DNA follows: TGTGCCTGTGACACCTCCGGCGACACCGATAAACTCATCTTT. Translated, it gives CACDTSGDTDKLIF.

The table lists this clone with a few counts. A much larger clone differs from this one at a single base, so this may be a read error. Other DNA sequences within the sample encode an identical CDR3. This rearrangement joins TRDV2 to TRDJ1, with 8 bases that match TRDD3. CDR1 and CDR2 (germline): GEAIGNYY, EKD. V trimming: 7 bases; J trimming: 0 bases; junction bases outside the gene matches: 6. The CDR3 covers 14 residues. CDR3 in amino acids: CACDSLGDTDKLIF. The DNA of the CDR3 is TGTGCCTGCGACTCACTGGGGGACACCGATAAACTCATCTTT.

The V and J genes are TRDV2 and TRDJ2; 8 bases agree with TRDD3. This CDR3 is built from 15 residues. V dropped 2 bases and J dropped 4; count of bases not matched to a gene: 5. Germline CDR1 and CDR2: GEAIGNYY and EKD. The chain's CDR3 is CACDILGAPTAQLFF. The CDR3 coding sequence is TGTGCCTGTGACATACTGGGGGCACCGACAGCACAACTCTTCTTT.

Sample share makes this clone medium-sized (0.01 to 0.1%). The rearrangement joins TRAV29/DV5 to TRDJ1; 13 nucleotides agree with TRDD3. Germline V lookup: CDR1 NSMFDY, CDR2 ISSIKDK. The J segment lost 0 bases and the V segment lost 0 bases, leaving 11 bases of the junction unmatched. The CDR3 spans 19 residues. The CDR3 nucleotides are TGTGCAGCAAGCGCGACCTACTGGGGGATACGCCGATACACCGATAAACTCATCTTT. The encoded protein is CAASATYWGIRRYTDKLIF.

This clone appeared a few times. The rearrangement links TRDV2 to TRDJ2; 7 bases match TRDD3. Germline CDR1 is GEAIGNYY and CDR2 is EKD. The CDR3 has 17 residues. Trimming removed 3 bases from V and 0 bases from J; junction bases left unmatched: 9. Written as DNA, the CDR3 is TGTGCCTGTGACGTACTGGGGACAAAATCTTTGACAGCACAACTCTTCTTT. It specifies CACDVLGTKSLTAQLFF.

The sample holds a few counts of this clone. The chain recombines TRDV1 with TRDJ1; D gene unclear. V was shortened by 0 bases and J by 1 base, with 12 bases between the two germline ends. The CDR3 spans 16 residues. Germline V CDR1 and CDR2: TSWWSYY, QGS. CDR3 amino acids: CALGELPFRSTDKLIF. In DNA form, the CDR3 reads TGTGCTCTTGGGGAACTACCTTTCAGGAGCACCGATAAACTCATCTTT.